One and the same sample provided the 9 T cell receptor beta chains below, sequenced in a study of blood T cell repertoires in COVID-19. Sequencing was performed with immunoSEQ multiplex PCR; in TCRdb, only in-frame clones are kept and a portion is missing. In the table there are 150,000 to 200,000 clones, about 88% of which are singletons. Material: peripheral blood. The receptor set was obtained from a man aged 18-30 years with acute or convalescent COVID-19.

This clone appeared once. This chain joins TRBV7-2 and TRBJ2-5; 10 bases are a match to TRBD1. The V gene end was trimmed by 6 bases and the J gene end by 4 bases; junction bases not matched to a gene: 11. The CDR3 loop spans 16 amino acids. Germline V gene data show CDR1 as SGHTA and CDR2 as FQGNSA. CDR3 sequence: CASRARDRGEGETQYF. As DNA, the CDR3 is TGTGCCAGCAGAGCCCGGGACAGGGGCGAGGGAGAGACCCAGTACTTC.

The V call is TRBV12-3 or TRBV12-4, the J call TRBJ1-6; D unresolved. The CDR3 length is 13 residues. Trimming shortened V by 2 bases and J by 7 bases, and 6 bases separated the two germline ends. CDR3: CASSLTTNSPLHF. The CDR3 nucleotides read TGTGCCAGCAGTTTAACCACAAATTCACCCCTCCACTTT.

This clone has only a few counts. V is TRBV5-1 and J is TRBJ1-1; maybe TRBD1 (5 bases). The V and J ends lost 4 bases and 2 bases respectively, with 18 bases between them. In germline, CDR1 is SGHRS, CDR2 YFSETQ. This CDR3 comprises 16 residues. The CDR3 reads CASSTGHSGINTEAFF. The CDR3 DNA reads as TGCGCCAGCAGCACCGGACATAGTGGGATTAACACTGAAGCTTTCTTT. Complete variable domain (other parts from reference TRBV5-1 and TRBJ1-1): KAGVTQTPRYLIKTRGQQVTLSCSPISGHRSVSWYQQTPGQGLQFLFEYFSETQRNKGNFPGRFSGRQFSNSRSEMNVSTLELGDSALYLCASSTGHSGINTEAFFGQGTRLTVV.

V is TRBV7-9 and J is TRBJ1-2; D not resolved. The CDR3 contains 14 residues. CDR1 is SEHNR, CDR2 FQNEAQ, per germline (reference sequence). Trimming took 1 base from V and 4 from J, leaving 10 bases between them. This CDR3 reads CASSLVAGFYGYTF. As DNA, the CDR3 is TGTGCCAGCAGCTTAGTTGCAGGCTTCTATGGCTACACCTTC.

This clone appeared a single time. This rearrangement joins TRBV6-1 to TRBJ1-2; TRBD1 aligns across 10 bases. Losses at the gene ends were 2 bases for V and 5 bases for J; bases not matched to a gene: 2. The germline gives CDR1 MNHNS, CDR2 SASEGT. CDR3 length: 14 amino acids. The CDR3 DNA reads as TGTGCCAGCAGTGAATGGACAGGGGGATATGGCTACACCTTC. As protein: CASSEWTGGYGYTF.

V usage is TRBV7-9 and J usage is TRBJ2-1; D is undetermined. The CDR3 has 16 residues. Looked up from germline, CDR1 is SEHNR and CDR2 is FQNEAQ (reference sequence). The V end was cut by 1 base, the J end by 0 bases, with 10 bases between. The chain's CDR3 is CASSLGTVSSYNEQFF. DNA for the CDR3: TGTGCCAGCAGCTTAGGTACAGTGTCCTCCTACAATGAGCAGTTCTTC.

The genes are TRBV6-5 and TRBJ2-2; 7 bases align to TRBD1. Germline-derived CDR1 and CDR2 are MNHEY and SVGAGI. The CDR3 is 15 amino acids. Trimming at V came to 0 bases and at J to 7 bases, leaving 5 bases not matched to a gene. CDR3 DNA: TGTGCCAGCAGTTACTCGCCAGGGGGTGGCGGGGAGCTGTTTTTT. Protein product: CASSYSPGGGGELFF.

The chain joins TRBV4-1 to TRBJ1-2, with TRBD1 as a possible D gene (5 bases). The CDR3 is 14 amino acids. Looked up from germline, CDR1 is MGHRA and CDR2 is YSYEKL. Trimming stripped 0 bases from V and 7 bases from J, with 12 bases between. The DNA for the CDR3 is TGCGCCAGCAGCCAAGATCATACAGGCTTTGGCTACACCTTC. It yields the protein CASSQDHTGFGYTF.

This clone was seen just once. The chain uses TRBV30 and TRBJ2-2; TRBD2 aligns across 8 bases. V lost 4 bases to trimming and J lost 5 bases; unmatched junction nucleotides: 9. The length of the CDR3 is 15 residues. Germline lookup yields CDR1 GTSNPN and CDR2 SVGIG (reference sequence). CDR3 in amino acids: CAWIRGGRWTGELFF. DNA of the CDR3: TGTGCCTGGATCCGCGGGGGGCGGTGGACCGGGGAGCTGTTTTTT.